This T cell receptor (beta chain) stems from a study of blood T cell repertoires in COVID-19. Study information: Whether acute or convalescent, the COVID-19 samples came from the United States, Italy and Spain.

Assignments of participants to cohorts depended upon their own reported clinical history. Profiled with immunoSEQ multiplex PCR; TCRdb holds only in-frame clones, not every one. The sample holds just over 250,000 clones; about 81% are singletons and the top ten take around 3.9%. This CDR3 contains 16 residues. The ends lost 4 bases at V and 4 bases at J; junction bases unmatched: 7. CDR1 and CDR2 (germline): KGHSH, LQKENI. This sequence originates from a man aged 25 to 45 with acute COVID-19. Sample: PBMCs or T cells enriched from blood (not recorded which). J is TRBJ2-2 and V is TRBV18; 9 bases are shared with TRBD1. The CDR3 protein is CASSRQGEVSTGELFF. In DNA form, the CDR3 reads TGTGCCAGCTCACGACAGGGGGAGGTCAGCACCGGGGAGCTGTTTTTT.